This T cell receptor beta chain was observed in a study of blood T cells in healthy people across ages. Study findings and constraints: PBMCs that were unsorted prevented a conclusive naive versus antigen-experienced comparison. As naive T cell percentage varied, TCR beta diversity correlated strongly with it.

PBMCs numbering at least 6.5 million were isolated per sample. For the second PCR, which ran for roughly 7 to 11 cycles, a sample-barcoded 5' primer and a J-beta primer mix were used. TCRdb reprocessed the 5' RACE reads via MiXCR and lists one record per CDR3 protein. Seen here are 1.5 million to 2 million distinct CDR3 sequences, 28% observed once, and the top ten hold 6.5% to 8.5%. The CDR3 has 13 amino acids. CDR1 is SGHTA, CDR2 FQGNSA, per germline. This clonotype was seen once. Its target is not known. Relative to the germline gene, one junction end is altered; a read error may explain this. The sequence was obtained from a woman aged 25 to 39 in good health. The chain couples TRBV7-2 to TRBJ1-2, with 9 positions matching TRBD1. Material for sequencing was blood. DNA of the CDR3: TGTGCCAGCAGCCCGGACAGGGGAGAAGGCTGCACCTTC. Amino acid sequence: CASSPDRGEGCTF.